One and the same sample provided the 2 T cell receptor beta chains below, sequenced in a study of blood T cell repertoires in COVID-19. TCRdb's copy holds only in-frame clones and misses some; the assay was immunoSEQ multiplex PCR. Among 200,000 to 250,000 clones listed, about 86% were seen once. Sequencing used PBMCs or T cells enriched from blood (not recorded which). The receptors derive from a woman in her forties or fifties in a cohort exposed to, infected with or recovered from COVID-19 (not recorded which).

In DNA, the CDR3 is TGTGCCAGCAGCCTAGGGGCGGGGGAAGAAGCTTTCTTT. Translating gives CASSLGAGEEAFF. V gene TRBV3-1 (or the pseudogene TRBV3-2) combines with J gene TRBJ1-1; a weak D match, TRBD1 (5 bases). Between the trimmed V and J ends, which lost 4 bases and 8 bases, there was a span of 14 bases. Germline CDR1 is LGHDT and CDR2 is YNNKEL (reference sequence). This CDR3 spans 13 amino acids.

The chain is built from TRBV5-1 and TRBJ1-2; 7 bases fit TRBD1. Unmatched junction bases numbered 6, after V lost 0 bases and J lost 7 bases. The V gene's germline CDR1 is SGHRS and CDR2 YFSETQ. CDR3 size: 14 residues. CDR3 region: CASSLGTGEVGYTF. The CDR3, as DNA: TGCGCCAGCAGCTTGGGCACAGGGGAGGTTGGCTACACCTTC.